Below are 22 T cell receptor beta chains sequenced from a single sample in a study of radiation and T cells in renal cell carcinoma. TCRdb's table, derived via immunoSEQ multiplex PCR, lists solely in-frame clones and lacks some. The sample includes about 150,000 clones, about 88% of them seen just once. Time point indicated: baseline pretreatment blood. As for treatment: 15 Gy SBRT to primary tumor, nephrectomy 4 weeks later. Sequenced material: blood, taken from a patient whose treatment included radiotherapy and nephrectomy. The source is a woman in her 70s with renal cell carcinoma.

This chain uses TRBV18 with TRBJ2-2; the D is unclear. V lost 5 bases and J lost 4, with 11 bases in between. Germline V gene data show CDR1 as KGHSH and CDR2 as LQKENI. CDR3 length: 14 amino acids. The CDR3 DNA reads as TGTGCCAGCTCAGCTCGTCACCCCACCGGGGAGCTGTTTTTT. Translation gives CASSARHPTGELFF.

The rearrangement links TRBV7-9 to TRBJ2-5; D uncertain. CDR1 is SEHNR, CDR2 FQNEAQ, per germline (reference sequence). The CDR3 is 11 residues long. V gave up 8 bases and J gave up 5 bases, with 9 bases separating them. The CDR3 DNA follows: TGTGCCAGCGACATTCATGAGACCCAGTACTTC. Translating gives CASDIHETQYF.

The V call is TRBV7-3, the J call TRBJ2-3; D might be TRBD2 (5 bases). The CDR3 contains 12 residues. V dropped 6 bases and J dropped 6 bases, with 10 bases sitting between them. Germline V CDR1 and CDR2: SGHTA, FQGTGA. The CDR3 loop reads CASSPTGDTQYF. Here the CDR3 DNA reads TGTGCCAGCAGTCCGACGGGGGATACGCAGTATTTT.

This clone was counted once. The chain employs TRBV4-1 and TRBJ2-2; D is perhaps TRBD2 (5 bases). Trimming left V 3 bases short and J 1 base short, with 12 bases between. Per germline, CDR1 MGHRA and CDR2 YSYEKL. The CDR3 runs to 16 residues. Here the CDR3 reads CASSQDSNLNTGELFF. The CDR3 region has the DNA TGCGCCAGCAGCCAGGACTCTAATTTGAACACCGGGGAGCTGTTTTTT.

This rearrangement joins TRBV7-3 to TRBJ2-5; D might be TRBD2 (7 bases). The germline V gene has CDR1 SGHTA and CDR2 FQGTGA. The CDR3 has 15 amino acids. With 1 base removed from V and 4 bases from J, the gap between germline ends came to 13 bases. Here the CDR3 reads CASSLIGGPGETQYF. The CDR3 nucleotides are TGTGCCAGCAGCTTAATCGGGGGGCCTGGAGAGACCCAGTACTTC.

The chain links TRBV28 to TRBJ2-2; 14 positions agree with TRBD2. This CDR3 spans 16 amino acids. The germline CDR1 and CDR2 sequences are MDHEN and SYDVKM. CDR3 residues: CASGLAGAQNTGELFF. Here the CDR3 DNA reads TGTGCTTCGGGACTAGCGGGGGCTCAGAACACCGGGGAGCTGTTTTTT. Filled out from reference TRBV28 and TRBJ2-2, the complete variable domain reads DVKVTQSSRYLVKRTGEKVFLECVQDMDHENMFWYRQDPGLGLRLIYFSYDVKMKEKGDIPEGYSVSREKKERFSLILESASTNQTSMYLCASGLAGAQNTGELFFGEGSRLTVL.

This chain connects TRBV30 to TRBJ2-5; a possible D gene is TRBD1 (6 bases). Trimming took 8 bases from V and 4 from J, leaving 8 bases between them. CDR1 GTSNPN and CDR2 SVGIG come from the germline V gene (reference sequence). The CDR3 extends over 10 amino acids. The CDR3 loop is CATGLETQYF. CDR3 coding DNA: TGTGCCACAGGGTTAGAGACCCAGTACTTC.

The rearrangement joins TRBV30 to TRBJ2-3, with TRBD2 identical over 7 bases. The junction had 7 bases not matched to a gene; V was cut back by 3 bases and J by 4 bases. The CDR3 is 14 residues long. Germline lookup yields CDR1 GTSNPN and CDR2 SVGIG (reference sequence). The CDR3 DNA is TGTGCCTGGAGGTCCCTGGGAGGGCCAGATACGCAGTATTTT. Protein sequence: CAWRSLGGPDTQYF.

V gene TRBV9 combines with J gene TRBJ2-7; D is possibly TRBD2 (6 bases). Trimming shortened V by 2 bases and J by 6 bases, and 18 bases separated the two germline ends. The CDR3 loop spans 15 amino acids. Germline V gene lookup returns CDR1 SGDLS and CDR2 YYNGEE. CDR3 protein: CASSVRAGKVFEQYF. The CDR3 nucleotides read TGTGCCAGCAGCGTCCGCGCGGGAAAGGTGTTCGAGCAGTACTTC.

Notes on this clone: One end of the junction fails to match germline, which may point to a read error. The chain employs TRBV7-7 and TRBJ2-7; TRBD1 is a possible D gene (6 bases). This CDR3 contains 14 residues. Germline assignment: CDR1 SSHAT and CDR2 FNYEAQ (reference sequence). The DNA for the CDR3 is TGTGCTAGCAGCTTAGAAGAGGGGGTGGGCGAGCAGTACTTC. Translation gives CASSLEEGVGEQYF.

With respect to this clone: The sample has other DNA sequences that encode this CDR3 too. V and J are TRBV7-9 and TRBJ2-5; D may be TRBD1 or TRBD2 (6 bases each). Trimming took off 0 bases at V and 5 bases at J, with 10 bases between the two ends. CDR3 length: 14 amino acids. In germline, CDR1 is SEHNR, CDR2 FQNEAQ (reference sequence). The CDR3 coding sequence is TGTGCCAGCAGCTTAGCGGGGGGCTTGGAGACCCAGTACTTC. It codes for CASSLAGGLETQYF.

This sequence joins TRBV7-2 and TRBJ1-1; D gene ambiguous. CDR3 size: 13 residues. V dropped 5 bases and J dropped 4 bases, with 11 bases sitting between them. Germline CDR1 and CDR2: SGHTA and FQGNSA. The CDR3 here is CASSPGSFTEAFF. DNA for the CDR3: TGTGCCAGCAGCCCCGGGTCTTTCACTGAAGCTTTCTTT.

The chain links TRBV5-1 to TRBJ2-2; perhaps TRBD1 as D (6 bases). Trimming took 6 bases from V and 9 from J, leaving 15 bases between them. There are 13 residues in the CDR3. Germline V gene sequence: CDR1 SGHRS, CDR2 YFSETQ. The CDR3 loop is CASNRGDNWELFF. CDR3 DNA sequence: TGCGCCAGCAACCGAGGGGACAACTGGGAGCTGTTTTTT.

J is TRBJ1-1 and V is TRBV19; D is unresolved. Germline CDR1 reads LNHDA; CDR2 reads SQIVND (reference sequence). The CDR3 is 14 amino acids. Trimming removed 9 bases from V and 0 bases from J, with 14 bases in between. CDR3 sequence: CASCRGELNTEAFF. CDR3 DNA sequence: TGTGCCAGCTGCCGAGGAGAGCTGAACACTGAAGCTTTCTTT.

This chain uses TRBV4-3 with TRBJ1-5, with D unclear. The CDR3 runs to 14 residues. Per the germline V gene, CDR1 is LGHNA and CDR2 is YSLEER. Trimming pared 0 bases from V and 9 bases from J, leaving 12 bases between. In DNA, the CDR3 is TGCGCCAGCAGCCAAGAGAAGCACTGGTCGCCCCAGCATTTT. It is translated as CASSQEKHWSPQHF.

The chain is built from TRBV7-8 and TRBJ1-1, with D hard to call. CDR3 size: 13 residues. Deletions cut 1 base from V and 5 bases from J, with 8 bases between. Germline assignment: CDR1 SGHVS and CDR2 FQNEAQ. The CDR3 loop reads CASSLVWGTEAFF. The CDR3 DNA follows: TGTGCCAGCAGCTTAGTCTGGGGAACTGAAGCTTTCTTT. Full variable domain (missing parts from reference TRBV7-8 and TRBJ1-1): GAGVSQSPRYKVAKRGQDVALRCDPISGHVSLFWYQQALGQGPEFLTYFQNEAQLDKSGLPSDRFFAERPEGSVSTLKIQRTQQEDSAVYLCASSLVWGTEAFFGQGTRLTVV.

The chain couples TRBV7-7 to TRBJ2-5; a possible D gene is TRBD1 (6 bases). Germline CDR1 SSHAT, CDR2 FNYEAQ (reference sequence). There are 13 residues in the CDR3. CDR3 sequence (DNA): TGTGCTACCGCTCTGGACAGACAAGAGACCCAGTACTTC. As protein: CATALDRQETQYF.

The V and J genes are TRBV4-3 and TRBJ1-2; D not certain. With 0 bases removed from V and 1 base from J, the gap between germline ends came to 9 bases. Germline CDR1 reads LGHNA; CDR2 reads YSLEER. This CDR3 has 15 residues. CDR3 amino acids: CASSQDRYLNYGYTF. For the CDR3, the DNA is TGCGCCAGCAGCCAAGACAGATACCTTAACTATGGCTACACCTTC.

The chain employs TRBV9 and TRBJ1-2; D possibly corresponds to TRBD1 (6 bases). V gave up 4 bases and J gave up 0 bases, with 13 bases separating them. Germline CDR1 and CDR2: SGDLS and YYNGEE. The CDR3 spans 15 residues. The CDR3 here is CASSSRDTANYGYTF. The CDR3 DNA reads TGTGCCAGCAGCTCAAGGGACACTGCTAACTATGGCTACACCTTC.

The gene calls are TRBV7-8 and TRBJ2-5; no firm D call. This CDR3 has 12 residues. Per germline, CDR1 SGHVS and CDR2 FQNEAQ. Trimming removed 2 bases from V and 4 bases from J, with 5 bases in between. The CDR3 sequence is CASSLNSETQYF. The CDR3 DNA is TGTGCCAGCAGCTTAAATTCAGAGACCCAGTACTTC.

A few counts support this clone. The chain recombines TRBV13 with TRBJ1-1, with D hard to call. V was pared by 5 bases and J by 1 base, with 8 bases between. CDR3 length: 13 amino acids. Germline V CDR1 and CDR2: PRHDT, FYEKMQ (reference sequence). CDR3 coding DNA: TGTGCCAGCAGCCGCGGGGAGAACACTGAAGCTTTCTTT. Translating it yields CASSRGENTEAFF.

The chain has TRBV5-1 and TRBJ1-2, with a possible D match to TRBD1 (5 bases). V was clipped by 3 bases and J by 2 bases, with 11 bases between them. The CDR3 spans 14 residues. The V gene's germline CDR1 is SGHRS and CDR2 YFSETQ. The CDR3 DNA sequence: TGCGCCAGCAGCTCGACAGAGATGAACTATGGCTACACCTTC. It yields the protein CASSSTEMNYGYTF.